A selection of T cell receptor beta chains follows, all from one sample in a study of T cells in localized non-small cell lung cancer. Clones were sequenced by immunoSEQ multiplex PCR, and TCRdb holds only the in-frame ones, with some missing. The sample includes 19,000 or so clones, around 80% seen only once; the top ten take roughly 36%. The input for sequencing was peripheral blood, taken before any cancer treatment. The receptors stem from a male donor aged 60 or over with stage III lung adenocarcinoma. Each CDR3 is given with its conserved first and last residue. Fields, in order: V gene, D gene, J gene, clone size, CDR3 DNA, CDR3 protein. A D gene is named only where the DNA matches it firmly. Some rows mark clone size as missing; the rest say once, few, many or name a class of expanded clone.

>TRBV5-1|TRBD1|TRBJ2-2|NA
TGCGCCAGCAGCCCCGGGACAGCCACCGGGGAGCTGTTTTTT
CASSPGTATGELFF
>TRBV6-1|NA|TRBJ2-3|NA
TGTGCCAGCAGTGAAGGACAGCTTAGCACAGATACGCAGTATTTT
CASSEGQLSTDTQYF
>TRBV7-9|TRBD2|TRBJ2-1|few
TGTGCCAGCAGCCCTAGCGGGGGGTCCTACAATGAGCAGTTCTTC
CASSPSGGSYNEQFF
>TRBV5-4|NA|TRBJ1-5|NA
TGTGCCAGCAGCTTGGCCCGAGATCAGCCCCAGCATTTT
CASSLARDQPQHF
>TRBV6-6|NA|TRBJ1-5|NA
TGTGCCAGCAGTTACAGGGGCGGGGATCAGCCCCAGCATTTT
CASSYRGGDQPQHF
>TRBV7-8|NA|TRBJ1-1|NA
TGTGCCAGCAGCCTCTGGGGCCAGGGAGTGAACACTGAAGCTTTCTTT
CASSLWGQGVNTEAFF
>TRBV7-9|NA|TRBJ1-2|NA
TGTGCCAGCAGCTTAGATGGGGGATCTAACTATGGCTACACCTTC
CASSLDGGSNYGYTF
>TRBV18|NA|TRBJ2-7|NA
TGTGCCAGCTCACCTACAGACTACGAGCAGTACTTC
CASSPTDYEQYF
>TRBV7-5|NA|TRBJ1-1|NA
TGTGCCAGAAGCTTATTATCTTCGGGCGTCCAAAGGCCGAACACTGAAGCTTTCTTT
CARSLLSSGVQRPNTEAFF
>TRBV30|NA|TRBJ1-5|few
TGTGCCTGGAGTGCGGGTACCGATCAGCCCCAGCATTTT
CAWSAGTDQPQHF
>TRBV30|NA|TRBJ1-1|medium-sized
TGTGCCTGGAGTGAAACCAGGAACACTGAAGCTTTCTTT
CAWSETRNTEAFF
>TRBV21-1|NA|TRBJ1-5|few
TGTGCCAGCAGCAAAGGGCAGGGGAACGGCAATCAGCCCCAGCATTTT
CASSKGQGNGNQPQHF
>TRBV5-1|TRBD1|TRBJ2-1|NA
TGCGCCAGCAGCTCGGGGGACAGGGCCGTAGGTTACGGGCAGTTCTTC
CASSSGDRAVGYGQFF
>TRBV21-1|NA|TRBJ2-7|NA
TGTGCCAGCAACCGACCCAGGGGGGCAGCCTACGAGCAGTACTTC
CASNRPRGAAYEQYF
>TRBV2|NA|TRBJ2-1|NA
TGTGCCAGCAACAGCCTAAGCTCCTACAATGAGCAGTTCTTC
CASNSLSSYNEQFF
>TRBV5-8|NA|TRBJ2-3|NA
TGTGCCAGCAGCTTGGGTGGGATCCCCACAGATACGCAGTATTTT
CASSLGGIPTDTQYF